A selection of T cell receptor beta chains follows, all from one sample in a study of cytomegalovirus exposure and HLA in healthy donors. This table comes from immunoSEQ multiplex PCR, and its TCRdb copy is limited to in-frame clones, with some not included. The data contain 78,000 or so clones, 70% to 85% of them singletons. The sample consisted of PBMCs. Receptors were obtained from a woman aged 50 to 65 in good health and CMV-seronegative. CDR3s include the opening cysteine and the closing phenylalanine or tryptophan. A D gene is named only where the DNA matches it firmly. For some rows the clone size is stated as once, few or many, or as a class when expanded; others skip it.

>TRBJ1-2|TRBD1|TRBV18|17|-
CASSRPTGGGSNYGYTF
TGTGCCAGCTCACGACCGACAGGGGGCGGCTCTAACTATGGCTACACCTTC
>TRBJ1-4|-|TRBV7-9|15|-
CASSSGERTNEKLFF
TGTGCCAGCAGTTCCGGGGAGCGGACTAATGAAAAACTGTTTTTT
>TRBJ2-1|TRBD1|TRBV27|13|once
CASSWTGVNEQFF
TGTGCCAGCAGTTGGACAGGGGTCAATGAGCAGTTCTTC
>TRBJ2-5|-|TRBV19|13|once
CASSNRFQETQYF
TGTGCCAGTAGTAACAGATTCCAAGAGACCCAGTACTTC
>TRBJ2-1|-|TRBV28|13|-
CASSFGVPDEQFF
TGTGCCAGCAGTTTCGGGGTACCGGATGAGCAGTTCTTC
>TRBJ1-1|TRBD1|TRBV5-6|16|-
CASSLGWDREIFVAFF
TGTGCCAGCAGCTTGGGGTGGGACAGGGAGATATTTGTAGCTTTCTTT
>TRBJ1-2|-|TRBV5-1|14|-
CASSLGDSAYGYTF
TGCGCCAGCAGCTTGGGTGACTCTGCCTATGGCTACACCTTC
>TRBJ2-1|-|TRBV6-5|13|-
CASSYGGWTEQFF
TGTGCCAGCAGTTATGGAGGGTGGACTGAGCAGTTCTTC
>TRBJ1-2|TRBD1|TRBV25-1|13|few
CASSEQGARGYTF
TGTGCCAGCAGTGAACAGGGGGCGCGAGGCTACACCTTC
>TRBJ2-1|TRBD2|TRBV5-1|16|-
CASSLEAGGRYNEQFF
TGCGCCAGCAGCTTGGAGGCGGGGGGGCGGTACAATGAGCAGTTCTTC
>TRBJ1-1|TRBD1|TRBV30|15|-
CAWSVPGTGYTEAFF
TGTGCCTGGAGTGTACCTGGGACAGGGTACACTGAAGCTTTCTTT
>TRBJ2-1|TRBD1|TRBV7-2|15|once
CASSPRGSSYNEQFF
TGTGCCAGCAGCCCCAGGGGGAGCTCCTACAATGAGCAGTTCTTC
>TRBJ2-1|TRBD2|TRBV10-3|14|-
CAVLLAGGRNEQFF
TGTGCCGTACTTTTAGCGGGAGGCCGCAATGAGCAGTTCTTC
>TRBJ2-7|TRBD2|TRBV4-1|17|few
CASSHATRGANAYEQYF
TGCGCCAGCAGCCACGCCACGCGGGGGGCTAACGCCTACGAGCAGTACTTC
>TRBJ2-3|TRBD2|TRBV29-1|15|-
CSVALSGALTDTQYF
TGCAGCGTTGCCCTGAGCGGGGCCTTGACAGATACGCAGTATTTT
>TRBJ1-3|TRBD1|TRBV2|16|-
CASSDPTGGGGNTIYF
TGTGCCAGCAGTGACCCGACAGGGGGCGGTGGAAACACCATATATTTT
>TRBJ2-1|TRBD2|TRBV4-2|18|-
CASSQGRGGGSSYNEQFF
TGTGCCAGCAGCCAAGGTCGGGGCGGGGGGAGCTCCTACAATGAGCAGTTCTTC
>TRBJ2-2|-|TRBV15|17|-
CATSRDYTGVNTGELFF
TGTGCCACCAGCAGAGATTACACGGGGGTGAACACCGGGGAGCTGTTTTTT
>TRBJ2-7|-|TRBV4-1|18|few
CASSQASPYAFGSYEQYF
TGCGCCAGCAGCCAAGCTTCACCCTACGCATTCGGTTCCTACGAGCAGTACTTC
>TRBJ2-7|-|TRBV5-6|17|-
CASSLALYAGKGYEQYF
TGTGCCAGCAGCTTGGCCTTATATGCGGGGAAGGGTTACGAGCAGTACTTC
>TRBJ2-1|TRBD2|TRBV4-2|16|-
CASSQESSGNYNEQFF
TGTGCCAGCAGCCAAGAATCTAGCGGGAACTACAATGAGCAGTTCTTC
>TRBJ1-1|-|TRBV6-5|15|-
CASRGVAQWNTEAFF
TGTGCCAGCAGGGGCGTGGCTCAGTGGAACACTGAAGCTTTCTTT
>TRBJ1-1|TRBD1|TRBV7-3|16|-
CASSLFPGQLNTEAFF
TGTGCCAGCAGCTTATTCCCGGGACAGTTGAACACTGAAGCTTTCTTT
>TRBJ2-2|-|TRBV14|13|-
CASSPDMTGELFF
TGTGCCAGCAGCCCGGACATGACCGGGGAGCTGTTTTTT
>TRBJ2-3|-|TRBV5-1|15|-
CASSLARGGTDTQYF
TGCGCCAGCAGCTTGGCTCGCGGGGGCACAGATACGCAGTATTTT
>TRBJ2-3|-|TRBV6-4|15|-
CASSDGGASTDTQYF
TGTGCCAGCAGTGACGGGGGGGCCAGCACAGATACGCAGTATTTT
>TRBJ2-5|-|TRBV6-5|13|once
CASRRQAEWAQYF
TGTGCCAGCAGGCGACAGGCCGAATGGGCCCAGTACTTC
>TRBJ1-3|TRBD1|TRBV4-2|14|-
CASSQEGQGDTIYF
TGTGCCAGCAGCCAAGAGGGACAGGGAGACACCATATATTTT
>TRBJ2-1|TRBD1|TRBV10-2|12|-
CASSGQNNEQFF
TGCGCCAGCTCGGGACAGAACAATGAGCAGTTCTTC